This T cell receptor beta chain was documented in a study of T cell repertoires in cytomegalovirus infection. Trimming shortened V by 2 bases and J by 7 bases, and 9 bases separated the two germline ends. The germline V gene has CDR1 MNHEY and CDR2 SVGAGI. This CDR3 comprises 14 residues. Using its own MiXCR run on the reads, TCRdb lists one record per CDR3 protein. This table holds around 450,000 distinct CDR3 sequences, around 32% found once. The sample comprised PBMCs. The chain couples TRBV6-5 to TRBJ1-6; the D gene is possibly TRBD1 (5 bases). This receptor was identified in a human donor in good health (CMV status not recorded). Some clones in this sample may be carry-over from other donors' samples. The CDR3 nucleotides read TGTGCCAGCAGTTACCCAGGGACGAATTCACCCCTCCACTTT. It specifies CASSYPGTNSPLHF.